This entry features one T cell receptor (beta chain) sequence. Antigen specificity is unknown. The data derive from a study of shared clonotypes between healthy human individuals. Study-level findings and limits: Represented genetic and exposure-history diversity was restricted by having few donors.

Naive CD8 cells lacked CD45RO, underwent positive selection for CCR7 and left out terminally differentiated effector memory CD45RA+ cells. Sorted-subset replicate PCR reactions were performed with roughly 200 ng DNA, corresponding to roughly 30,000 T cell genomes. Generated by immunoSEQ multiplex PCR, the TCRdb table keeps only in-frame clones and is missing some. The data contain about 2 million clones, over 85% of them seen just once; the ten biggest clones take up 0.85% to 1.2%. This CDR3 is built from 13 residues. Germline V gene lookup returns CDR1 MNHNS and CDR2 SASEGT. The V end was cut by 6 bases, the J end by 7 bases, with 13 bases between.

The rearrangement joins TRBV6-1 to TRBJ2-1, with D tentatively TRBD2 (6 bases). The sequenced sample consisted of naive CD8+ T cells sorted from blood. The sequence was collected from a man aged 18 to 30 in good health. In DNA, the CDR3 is TGTGCCAGCAGCCTAGCGACTGGAAATGAGCAGTTCTTC. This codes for CASSLATGNEQFF.